The rows below give T cell receptor beta chains drawn from one sample of a study of T cells in Graves' hyperthyroidism and ophthalmopathy. TCRdb reanalysed the multiplex PCR reads using MiXCR and keeps one entry per CDR3 protein. The table shows around 300,000 distinct CDR3 sequences, with roughly 13% occurring only once. Sequenced: blood. The receptors stem from a woman aged 35 to 49 with Graves' ophthalmopathy. Both conserved end residues are part of each CDR3. A D gene is named only where the DNA matches it firmly. Clone size is given for some rows only: seen once, a few or many times, or a class if the clone is expanded.

d_call	v_call	j_call	clone_size	cdr3_nt	cdr3_aa
NA	TRBV10-3	TRBJ2-1	many	TGTGCCATCAAGGCCAGCGGAAGCTCCTACAATGAGCAGTTCTTC	CAIKASGSSYNEQFF
NA	TRBV18	TRBJ1-3	NA	TGTGCCAGCTCACCACCCAGCCTCTCTGGAAACACCATACATTTT	CASSPPSLSGNTIHF
NA	TRBV29-1	TRBJ2-1	few	TGCAGCGTTGAAGGACTCGATCGGGAGCAGTTCTTC	CSVEGLDREQFF
NA	TRBV18	TRBJ1-5	many	TGTGCCAGCTCACCGGACAGAAACAATCAGCCCCAGCATTTT	CASSPDRNNQPQHF
TRBD2	TRBV7-9	TRBJ2-3	NA	TGTGCCAGCAGCTCCAACTTACTAGCGGGAGGGAGCACAGATACGCAGTATTTT	CASSSNLLAGGSTDTQYF
NA	TRBV9	TRBJ1-6	NA	TGTGCCAGCAGCGTAGGGGGAGTCCGTTCACCCCTCCACTTT	CASSVGGVRSPLHF
TRBD2	TRBV5-1	TRBJ2-1	NA	TGCGCCAGCAGCTTGGACGGGGGGGCAGCTTACAATGAGCAGTTCTTC	CASSLDGGAAYNEQFF
TRBD2	TRBV3-1	TRBJ2-1	NA	TGTGCCAGCAGCCAAGAGGCTCCTAGCGGGGGTAGCTCCTACAATGAGCAGTTCTTC	CASSQEAPSGGSSYNEQFF
NA	TRBV20-1	TRBJ2-7	NA	TGCAGTGCTGGAGGGACAGCCACTTCCTACGAGCAGTACTTC	CSAGGTATSYEQYF
NA	TRBV7-9	TRBJ2-1	NA	TGTGCCAGCAGCCCGCGGGTCTCATACAATGAGCAGCTCTTC	CASSPRVSYNEQLF
NA	TRBV20-1	TRBJ2-1	few	TGCAGTGCTAGTGTCGGACAGCTTAGCTACAATGAGCAGTTCTTC	CSASVGQLSYNEQFF